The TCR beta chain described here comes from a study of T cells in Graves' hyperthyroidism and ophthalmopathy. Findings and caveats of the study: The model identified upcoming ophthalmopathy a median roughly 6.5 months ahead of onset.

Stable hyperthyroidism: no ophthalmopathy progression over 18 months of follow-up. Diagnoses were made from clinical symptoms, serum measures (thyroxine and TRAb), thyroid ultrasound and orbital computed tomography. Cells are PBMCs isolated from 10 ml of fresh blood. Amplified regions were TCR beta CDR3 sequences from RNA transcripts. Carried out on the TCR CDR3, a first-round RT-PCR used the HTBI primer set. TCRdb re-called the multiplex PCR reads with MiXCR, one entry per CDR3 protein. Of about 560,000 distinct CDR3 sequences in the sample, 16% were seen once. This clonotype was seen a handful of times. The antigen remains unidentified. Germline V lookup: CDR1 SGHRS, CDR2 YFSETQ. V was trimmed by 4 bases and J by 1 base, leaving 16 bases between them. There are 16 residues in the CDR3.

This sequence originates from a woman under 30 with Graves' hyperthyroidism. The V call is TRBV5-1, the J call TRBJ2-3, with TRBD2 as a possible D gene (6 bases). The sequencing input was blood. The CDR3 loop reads CASSPRLGGGTDTQYF. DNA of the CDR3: TGCGCCAGCAGCCCTAGACTAGGAGGGGGCACAGATACGCAGTATTTT.